This T cell receptor beta chain comes out of a study of blood T cell repertoires in COVID-19. Looking at the study overall: Samples of COVID-19 (acute and convalescent) were obtained from the United States, Italy and Spain. The cDNA or gDNA used as material had been derived from T cells, B-cell-depleted T cells, or PBMCs.

This clone appeared a single time. Original processing notes: The authors estimated nucleated cell counts from reference gene primer amplification. The table came from immunoSEQ multiplex PCR; TCRdb's copy has only in-frame clones and leaves some out. V, J and clone size were drawn from that table, and D and trimming were deduced from the DNA. The table shows 150,000 to 200,000 clones, with about 85% occurring only once. V lost 0 bases, J lost 7 bases, and 8 bases stayed unmatched. The CDR3 spans 15 residues. The V gene's germline CDR1 is SGHTA and CDR2 FQGNSA. The sample consisted of peripheral blood. The chain carries TRBV7-2 and TRBJ2-5; 7 bases line up with TRBD2. This TCR derives from a human donor with acute or convalescent COVID-19. The donor label of this sample is uncertain. In DNA, the CDR3 is TGTGCCAGCAGCTTAGCCCTAGCGGCCGGAGGGACCCAGTACTTC. Amino acid sequence: CASSLALAAGGTQYF.